This T cell receptor beta chain was found in a study of metastatic and nonmetastatic thyroid tumors. Study details: Malignant and benign thyroid patients had repertoires compared in peripheral blood and tumor or nodule tissue.

Every patient underwent thyroid surgery untreated. Concerning this clone itself: Its matching antigen is unknown. Given the absence of the conserved phenylalanine or tryptophan at the CDR3 end, a read error is likely.

From germline, CDR1 is GTSNPN and CDR2 SVGIG (reference sequence). The ends were cut back, 7 bases at V and 1 base at J, with 8 bases in the middle. The CDR3 has 11 amino acids. Study-wide points: The reported finding was significantly higher TCR beta diversity in malignant thyroid tumors relative to benign nodules, in blood and tumor.

Original analysis: For papillary thyroid cancer, a distant-metastasis classifier was constructed from CDR3 differences observed across clinicopathological groups. TCRdb used MiXCR to call clones anew from the PCR reads. TCRdb, rather than the study authors, made the V and J calls. The sample yields about 59,000 clones, roughly 17% seen once. The chain combines TRBV30 with TRBJ2-7; D call uncertain. This TCR was recovered from a male donor with papillary thyroid cancer or a benign thyroid nodule (not recorded which). Some clones in this sample may be carry-over from other donors' samples. Source material: blood. The CDR3 DNA sequence: TGTGCCTTGATCACTTCCTACGAGCAGTACCTC. Its translation is CALITSYEQYL.